The 15 T cell receptor beta chains below come from one sample, sequenced in a study of post-analysis software for immune sequencing data. Study-level findings and limits: Compared with controls, patients had more of roughly five TRBV segments, including TRBV5-6, TRBV5-1 and TRBV20-1.

Unique-molecular-identifier-tagged TCR beta cDNA libraries were used. TCRdb re-derived calls from the PCR reads in MiXCR, one entry per CDR3 protein. The sample consists of roughly 800,000 distinct CDR3 sequences, about 50% of them appearing once. No antigen has been assigned to these receptors. Sequencing input: blood. The receptor source for this set is a girl aged 10 to 17 with multiple sclerosis.

This clonotype was seen just once. CDR3: CASSQFGYEQYF. CDR3 sequence (DNA): TGTGCCAGCAGCCAATTTGGCTACGAGCAGTACTTC. The chain employs TRBV3-1 and TRBJ2-7; no firm D call. The CDR3 totals 12 residues. Germline V gene sequence: CDR1 LGHDT, CDR2 YNNKEL (reference sequence). Trimming pared 2 bases from V and 3 bases from J, leaving 5 bases between.

The CDR3 DNA reads as TGCGCCAGCAGCTTGGACAGGTTCCTTAACTATGGCTACACCTTC. Amino acids: CASSLDRFLNYGYTF. The V call is TRBV5-1, the J call TRBJ1-2; weak D call: TRBD1 (5 bases). Trimming left V 0 bases short and J 1 base short, with 10 bases between. The CDR3 extends over 15 amino acids. CDR1 and CDR2 (germline): SGHRS, YFSETQ.

This chain connects TRBV29-1 to TRBJ1-2; maybe TRBD1 (5 bases). Deletions cut 4 bases from V and 4 bases from J, with 16 bases between. Germline lookup yields CDR1 SQVTM and CDR2 ANQGSEA. CDR3 length: 14 amino acids. CDR3 DNA: TGCAGCGTTGCCTGGAGGGGAACAGTCTATGGCTACACCTTC. Translating it yields CSVAWRGTVYGYTF. The entire variable domain, with the rest obtained from reference TRBV29-1 and TRBJ1-2, is as follows: SAVISQKPSRDICQRGTSLTIQCQVDSQVTMMFWYRQQPGQSLTLIATANQGSEATYESGFVIDKFPISRPNLTFSTLTVSNMSPEDSSIYLCSVAWRGTVYGYTFGSGTRLTVV.

The V and J genes are TRBV9 and TRBJ2-5; maybe TRBD1 (5 bases). The DNA end favors TRBJ2-7, so the J call may be wrong. The CDR3 is 15 residues long. The germline V gene has CDR1 SGDLS and CDR2 YYNGEE. The DNA of the CDR3 is TGTGCCAGCAGCGTAGAAGGGGCAAGGGCTTACGAGCAGTACTTC. It encodes CASSVEGARAYEQYF.

This CDR3 is CATSGWGNTQYF. As DNA, the CDR3 is TGTGCCACCAGCGGATGGGGGAATACGCAGTATTTT. The chain links TRBV24-1 to TRBJ2-3; D is perhaps TRBD1 or TRBD2 (5 bases each). Trimming pared 7 bases from V and 7 bases from J, leaving 11 bases between. Looked up from germline, CDR1 is KGHDR and CDR2 is SFDVKD. This CDR3 is 12 amino acids long.

V and J are TRBV3-1 and TRBJ2-5; D call uncertain. Deletions cut 3 bases from V and 5 bases from J, with 10 bases between. The V gene's germline CDR1 is LGHDT and CDR2 YNNKEL (reference sequence). The CDR3 extends over 13 amino acids. CDR3 amino acids: CASSHPIPETQYF. CDR3 bases: TGTGCCAGCAGCCATCCCATCCCGGAGACCCAGTACTTC.

The chain couples TRBV29-1 to TRBJ2-1; D gene uncertain. There are 14 residues in the CDR3. V lost 5 bases to trimming and J lost 1 base, with 12 bases between them. The germline CDR1 and CDR2 sequences are SQVTM and ANQGSEA. CDR3 in DNA: TGCAGCGTTCTTAAGGTTATTTCCTACAATGAGCAGTTCTTC. Translation gives CSVLKVISYNEQFF.

This chain links TRBV10-3 with TRBJ2-5; TRBD2 might be the D (6 bases). This CDR3 is built from 13 residues. The V end lost 5 bases, the J end lost 1 base, and 8 bases lay between the germline ends. Germline assignment: CDR1 ENHRY and CDR2 SYGVKD. Here the CDR3 reads CAISRELQETQYF. CDR3 nucleotide sequence: TGTGCCATCAGTCGGGAGCTCCAAGAGACCCAGTACTTC.

The chain uses TRBV15 and TRBJ1-2, with a possible D match to TRBD1 (6 bases). Germline loops: CDR1 LNHNV, CDR2 YYDKDF (reference sequence). The ends were cut back, 8 bases at V and 1 base at J, with 17 bases in the middle. CDR3 size: 15 residues. CDR3 in DNA: TGTGCCACCGAAGGGGGAGACGGGGTTAACTATGGCTACACCTTC. It yields the protein CATEGGDGVNYGYTF.

The rearrangement links TRBV20-1 to TRBJ2-7; D is undetermined. Germline CDR1 and CDR2: DFQATT and SNEGSKA (reference sequence). The CDR3 spans 14 residues. V lost 6 bases, J lost 0 bases, and 15 bases lay in between. The CDR3 here is CSAIGQDTSYEQYF. CDR3 nucleotides: TGCAGTGCGATTGGGCAGGATACCTCCTACGAGCAGTACTTC.

The chain combines TRBV6-1 with TRBJ2-1, with 9 nucleotides matching TRBD1. With 8 bases clipped from V and 3 bases from J, the junction kept 5 bases outside the gene matches. Germline V gives CDR1 MNHNS, CDR2 SASEGT. The CDR3 spans 14 residues. CDR3 sequence: CASGRQGGYNEQFF. DNA of the CDR3: TGTGCCAGCGGAAGACAGGGGGGCTACAATGAGCAGTTCTTC.

The rearrangement links TRBV12-3 or TRBV12-4 to TRBJ2-1; 9 bases line up with TRBD2. This CDR3 is 15 amino acids long. With 3 bases clipped from V and 5 bases from J, the junction kept 5 bases outside the gene matches. The CDR3 loop reads CASSFHGGRDNEQFF. As DNA, the CDR3 is TGTGCCAGCAGTTTCCACGGCGGGAGGGACAATGAGCAGTTCTTC.

The chain links TRBV9 to TRBJ2-1; the D is unclear. The CDR3 is 13 amino acids. From germline, CDR1 is SGDLS and CDR2 YYNGEE. Trimming took off 4 bases at V and 7 bases at J, with 12 bases between the two ends. The CDR3 bases are TGTGCCAGCAGCACCGTGGACGGAAATGAGCAGTTCTTC. Encoded protein: CASSTVDGNEQFF.

The genes are TRBV20-1 and TRBJ2-7; 12 positions match TRBD2. Per the germline V gene, CDR1 is DFQATT and CDR2 is SNEGSKA (reference sequence). This CDR3 contains 14 residues. The J segment lost 5 bases and the V segment lost 6 bases, leaving 8 bases of the junction unmatched. CDR3 amino acids: CSAPRLAGDHEQYF. In DNA, the CDR3 is TGCAGTGCGCCCCGACTAGCGGGAGACCACGAGCAGTACTTC.

This clonotype has a handful of counts. This chain connects TRBV10-3 to TRBJ2-1, with D possibly matching TRBD1 (6 bases). Trimming stripped 8 bases from V and 5 bases from J, with 16 bases between. The germline V gene has CDR1 ENHRY and CDR2 SYGVKD. This CDR3 comprises 14 residues. The CDR3: CAIRGTNLNNEQFF. The CDR3 DNA reads as TGTGCCATCCGAGGGACAAACCTTAACAATGAGCAGTTCTTC.